The 30 T cell receptor beta chains presented below share a single source sample, sequenced in a study of regulatory T cells in long-lasting Graves disease. Sequencing libraries for TCR beta were prepared with iRepertoire HTBI primers and Arm-PCR of CDR3 regions. One entry per CDR3 protein, called by TCRdb with MiXCR from the multiplex PCR reads. Counted here are more than 350,000 distinct CDR3 sequences, about 16% occurring once; the ten biggest clones make up 16%. As to time point: newly diagnosed GD, antithyroid drugs for less than 3 months. TCR sequences were obtained from RNA taken from PBMCs. These data also formed part of another study, on T cells in Graves' hyperthyroidism and ophthalmopathy.

Sequenced material: peripheral blood mononuclear cells (PBMCs), taken at new diagnosis, from a patient treated with antithyroid drugs. Receptors were obtained from a woman between 25 and 40 years old with Graves disease.

The gene calls are TRBV28 and TRBJ2-7; D tentatively reads TRBD1 or TRBD2 (5 bases each). Between the trimmed V and J ends, which lost 4 bases and 0 bases, there was a span of 13 bases. CDR1 is MDHEN and CDR2 is SYDVKM in the germline V gene. The CDR3 loop spans 15 amino acids. CDR3 sequence: CASSSGTAGSYEQYF. CDR3 nucleotides: TGTGCCAGCAGTTCAGGGACCGCCGGCTCCTACGAGCAGTACTTC.

This clonotype was counted ten times or more. The chain carries TRBV9 and TRBJ1-5; possible D gene TRBD1, 6 bases. The CDR3 loop spans 14 amino acids. CDR1 is SGDLS and CDR2 is YYNGEE in the germline V gene. V dropped 3 bases and J dropped 8 bases, with 15 bases sitting between them. The CDR3 loop is CASSGGPEGEPQHF. The CDR3 bases are TGTGCCAGCAGCGGGGGACCGGAGGGGGAGCCCCAGCATTTT.

The chain recombines TRBV7-3 with TRBJ2-2; D gene ambiguous. V was clipped by 8 bases and J by 5 bases, with 12 bases between them. The CDR3 consists of 13 residues. Germline V gene lookup returns CDR1 SGHTA and CDR2 FQGTGA. The CDR3 DNA reads as TGTGCCAGCGGCGAAGGTCGAACCGGGGAGCTGTTTTTT. Translation gives CASGEGRTGELFF.

The table lists this clonotype with many counts. The V call is TRBV13, the J call TRBJ2-7; D is possibly TRBD2 (6 bases). Trimming removed 2 bases at V and 9 bases at J, with 11 bases between. Germline V gene data show CDR1 as PRHDT and CDR2 as FYEKMQ (reference sequence). The CDR3 has 12 amino acids. CDR3 amino acids: CASSLSPGGQYF. In DNA, the CDR3 is TGTGCCAGCAGCTTAAGTCCCGGGGGGCAGTACTTC.

This sequence joins TRBV6-1 and TRBJ2-7; no reliable D call. CDR1 is MNHNS and CDR2 is SASEGT in the germline V gene. The CDR3 spans 13 residues. Trimming shortened V by 6 bases and J by 0 bases, and 9 bases separated the two germline ends. CDR3 coding DNA: TGTGCCAGCAGAGACACATCCTCCTACGAGCAGTACTTC. This translates into CASRDTSSYEQYF.

This clonotype occurred many times. J is TRBJ2-7 and V is TRBV6-1; perhaps TRBD1 as D (5 bases). The CDR3 sequence is 13 residues long. Germline loops: CDR1 MNHNS, CDR2 SASEGT. Trimming pared 7 bases from V and 1 base from J, leaving 11 bases between. The CDR3 here is CASTQGWSYEQYF. The CDR3 DNA follows: TGTGCCAGCACCCAGGGTTGGTCCTACGAGCAGTACTTC.

The chain recombines TRBV6-1 with TRBJ1-4, with D possibly being TRBD1 (5 bases). The V gene lost 7 bases and the J gene lost 4 bases, with 19 bases spanning the gap. The CDR3 spans 16 residues. The germline CDR1 and CDR2 sequences are MNHNS and SASEGT. CDR3 sequence (DNA): TGTGCCAGCAATTCCGGGGGGGTTTGGGGTAATGAAAAACTGTTTTTT. Protein: CASNSGGVWGNEKLFF.

About this clonotype: A single base is all that separates this from a far larger clone, so a read error is likely. This chain uses TRBV12-3 or TRBV12-4 with TRBJ2-2; perhaps D is TRBD1 or TRBD2 (5 bases each). This CDR3 has 16 residues. CDR3 bases: TGTGCCAGCAGTGATGTACTGGACACGGTAACCGGGGAGCTGGTTTTT. It codes for CASSDVLDTVTGELVF.

For this clonotype: This sequence may be a read error, since a much larger clone differs from it by one base. The V call is TRBV6-1, the J call TRBJ2-1; TRBD1 agrees at 11 bases. Germline CDR1 MNHNS, CDR2 SASEGT. The CDR3 extends over 15 amino acids. The CDR3 coding sequence is TGTGCCAGCAGGTTTGGGACAGGGGGAGTGAATGAGCAGCTCTTC. It translates to CASRFGTGGVNEQLF.

This clonotype has a count of ten or more. V usage is TRBV7-6 and J usage is TRBJ2-1; D gene ambiguous. Trimming stripped 3 bases from V and 6 bases from J, with 6 bases between. CDR1 and CDR2 from the germline V gene are SGHVS and FNYEAQ. This CDR3 has 12 amino acids. CDR3 in amino acids: CASSFSVNEQFF. The CDR3 bases are TGTGCCAGCAGCTTTAGTGTCAATGAGCAGTTCTTC.

This clonotype was found many times. The chain combines TRBV9 with TRBJ2-1; 8 positions match TRBD2. Per germline, CDR1 SGDLS and CDR2 YYNGEE. Trimming at V came to 2 bases and at J to 2 bases, leaving 3 bases not matched to a gene. CDR3 length: 15 residues. Here the CDR3 DNA reads TGTGCCAGCAGCGTGCCGGGACTAGCCTACAATGAGCAGTTCTTC. Its protein product is CASSVPGLAYNEQFF.

The DNA of the CDR3 is TGTGCCAGCAGCTTGTCATCCACCATATACCAGCCCCAGCATTTT. It is translated as CASSLSSTIYQPQHF. The rearrangement links TRBV5-6 to TRBJ1-5, with unresolved D. The CDR3 runs 15 residues. Germline CDR1 and CDR2: SGHDT and YYEEEE. V lost 1 base and J lost 7, with 15 bases in between.

The chain combines TRBV6-7 with TRBJ1-6; 7 positions match TRBD1. TRBV6-7 belongs to the ORF category, with a function that is uncertain. With V trimmed by 0 bases and J by 10 bases, 9 bases remained unmatched. This CDR3 comprises 16 residues. CDR3 region: CASSYSSGRGRSPLHF. The CDR3 region has the DNA TGTGCCAGCAGTTACTCTAGCGGCAGGGGGAGGTCACCCCTCCACTTT.

The CDR3 coding sequence is TGTGCCAGCAGTCTTAGGGTCCCCGGGACAGGGGGCTCAGGGGAGCAGTTCTTC. As protein: CASSLRVPGTGGSGEQFF. The chain links TRBV6-2 or TRBV6-3 to TRBJ2-1, with 12 bases lining up with TRBD1. The V and J ends lost 5 bases and 10 bases, in that order; junction bases with no gene match: 18. Per germline, CDR1 MNHEY and CDR2 SVGEGT. CDR3 length: 18 amino acids.

This clonotype occurred a few times. The chain is built from TRBV12-3 or TRBV12-4 and TRBJ1-2; 10 bases align to TRBD1. Unmatched junction bases numbered 3, after V lost 6 bases and J lost 5 bases. This CDR3 comprises 13 residues. The CDR3 protein is CASRDRGTYGYTF. The CDR3 bases are TGTGCCAGCAGGGACAGGGGGACTTATGGCTACACCTTC.

This chain joins TRBV5-1 and TRBJ1-6; a weak D match, TRBD1 (5 bases). Looked up from germline, CDR1 is SGHRS and CDR2 is YFSETQ. The CDR3 totals 17 residues. Trimming took 3 bases from V and 5 from J, leaving 18 bases between them. CDR3 in amino acids: CASSSPGAGGNNSPLHF. The CDR3 bases are TGCGCCAGCAGCTCTCCCGGGGCGGGCGGCAATAATTCACCCCTCCACTTT.

This clonotype was counted many times. The chain links TRBV5-1 to TRBJ2-2; D gene unclear. CDR1 is SGHRS and CDR2 is YFSETQ in the germline V gene. The CDR3 covers 14 residues. V lost 2 bases to trimming and J lost 6 bases, with 11 bases between them. CDR3 bases: TGCGCCAGCAGCTTTGACGGGCTTGCCGGGGAGCTGTTTTTT. This codes for CASSFDGLAGELFF.

This clonotype came up many times. This chain uses TRBV29-1 with TRBJ2-3; weak D call: TRBD2 (6 bases). Germline CDR1 and CDR2: SQVTM and ANQGSEA. The ends were cut back, 1 base at V and 0 bases at J, with 8 bases in the middle. The CDR3 totals 14 residues. The CDR3 protein is CSVEVSGSTDTQYF. CDR3 coding DNA: TGCAGCGTTGAAGTCAGCGGGAGCACAGATACGCAGTATTTT.

Notes on this clonotype: This may be a read error, as it is one base from a much larger clone. This chain links TRBV10-3 with TRBJ1-1, with TRBD1 identical over 7 bases. The V gene's germline CDR1 is ENHRY and CDR2 SYGVKD. This CDR3 spans 14 amino acids. The CDR3 sequence is CTISTGVQHTEAFF. Written as DNA, the CDR3 is TGTACCATCAGCACAGGGGTACAGCACACTGAAGCTTTCTTT.

This CDR3 is CASSRHTSPQETQYF. The CDR3 nucleotides are TGTGCCAGCAGCCGCCACACTAGTCCCCAAGAGACCCAGTACTTC. The J gene is TRBJ2-1, the V gene TRBV13, with a tentative D call TRBD2 (5 bases). The J call could be wrong; TRBJ2-5 is a better fit for the DNA end. The CDR3 has 15 amino acids. Germline-derived CDR1 and CDR2 are PRHDT and FYEKMQ (reference sequence).

This clonotype was detected many times. The chain has TRBV3-1 and TRBJ2-1; D ambiguous. Germline V lookup: CDR1 LGHDT, CDR2 YNNKEL (reference sequence). V was pared by 4 bases and J by 10 bases, with 11 bases between. The CDR3 spans 12 residues. The CDR3 DNA reads as TGTGCCAGCAGCCGGACGGCCGGGGAGCAGTTCTTC. It codes for CASSRTAGEQFF.

The J gene is TRBJ2-5, the V gene TRBV27, with 11 bases aligning to TRBD2. The trim removed 5 bases at V and 5 bases at J, leaving 4 bases unmatched. The CDR3 length is 14 residues. Germline values: CDR1 MNHEY, CDR2 SMNVEV (reference sequence). The chain's CDR3 is CASSTSGRWETQYF. The CDR3 DNA sequence: TGTGCCAGCAGTACTAGCGGGAGATGGGAGACCCAGTACTTC.

This clonotype was observed at least ten times. The chain recombines TRBV20-1 with TRBJ2-4; the match to TRBD2 covers 7 bases. V lost 0 bases to trimming and J lost 7 bases; unmatched junction nucleotides: 6. From germline, CDR1 is DFQATT and CDR2 SNEGSKA (reference sequence). The CDR3 is 14 amino acids. The CDR3 DNA sequence: TGCAGTGCTAGAGACAGCGGGATGGCGAACATTCAGTACTTC. Encoded protein: CSARDSGMANIQYF.

This clonotype was found many times. The V and J genes are TRBV6-5 and TRBJ2-7; D might be TRBD1 (6 bases). CDR1 and CDR2 from the germline V gene are MNHEY and SVGAGI. The CDR3 sequence is 15 residues long. V lost 0 bases and J lost 2, with 11 bases in between. As DNA, the CDR3 is TGTGCCAGCAGTTACTCGCACAGGGCGGCCTACGAGCAGTACTTC. It codes for CASSYSHRAAYEQYF.

Turning to this clonotype: This sequence may be a read error, since a much larger clone differs from it by one base. The chain is built from TRBV2 and TRBJ1-3; maybe TRBD1 (5 bases). The CDR3 totals 15 residues. Germline loops: CDR1 SNHLY, CDR2 FYNNEI. Written as DNA, the CDR3 is TGTGCCAGCACTGAAAGAGGGGTGATTGGGAGCACCATATATTTT. Translating gives CASTERGVIGSTIYF.

About this clonotype itself: Given a much more abundant clone one base away, this may be a read error. The V and J genes are TRBV6-2 or TRBV6-3 and TRBJ2-7; the D gene is possibly TRBD1 (6 bases). The germline V gene encodes CDR1 MNHEY and CDR2 SVGEGT. The CDR3 contains 13 residues. Deletions cut 4 bases from V and 2 bases from J, with 9 bases between. Here the CDR3 DNA reads TGTGCCAGCAGTTGCGGACAGACCTACGAGCAGTACTTC. Protein: CASSCGQTYEQYF.

This clonotype has only a few counts. The chain is built from TRBV6-1 and TRBJ1-1; 9 nucleotides agree with TRBD1. The V gene end was trimmed by 6 bases and the J gene end by 2 bases; junction bases not matched to a gene: 7. The CDR3 contains 15 residues. Germline CDR1 is MNHNS and CDR2 is SASEGT. DNA for the CDR3: TGTGCCAGCAGGGGGAGGACAGGGGTCAACACTGAAGCTTTCTTT. Protein product: CASRGRTGVNTEAFF.

There are a few counts of this clonotype. V and J are TRBV11-3 and TRBJ1-3; D gene ambiguous. CDR1 SGHNT and CDR2 YENEEA come from the germline V gene. The length of the CDR3 is 15 residues. V lost 8 bases and J lost 0, with 14 bases in between. The CDR3 spells CASSDGEFSGNTIYF. CDR3 sequence (DNA): TGTGCCAGCTCGGACGGTGAATTCTCTGGAAACACCATATATTTT. The variable domain in full, completed from reference TRBV11-3 and TRBJ1-3, reads EAGVVQSPRYKIIEKKQPVAFWCNPISGHNTLYWYLQNLGQGPELLIRYENEEAVDDSQLPKDRFSAERLKGVDSTLKIQPAELGDSAVYLCASSDGEFSGNTIYFGEGSWLTVV.

This sequence joins TRBV7-3 and TRBJ2-5; D ambiguous. Looked up from germline, CDR1 is SGHTA and CDR2 is FQGTGA. The CDR3 sequence is 13 residues long. Trimming removed 4 bases from V and 0 bases from J, with 6 bases in between. CDR3 sequence reads: CASSSGHQETQYF. In DNA form, the CDR3 reads TGTGCCAGCAGCTCCGGCCACCAAGAGACCCAGTACTTC.

This clonotype was seen a few times. The chain has TRBV6-5 and TRBJ2-2, with no clear D. The ends were cut back, 2 bases at V and 1 base at J, with 2 bases in the middle. CDR1 and CDR2 from the germline V gene are MNHEY and SVGAGI. The CDR3 has 13 amino acids. The CDR3 coding sequence is TGTGCCAGCAGTTACCAGAACACCGGGGAGCTGTTTTTT. It yields the protein CASSYQNTGELFF.